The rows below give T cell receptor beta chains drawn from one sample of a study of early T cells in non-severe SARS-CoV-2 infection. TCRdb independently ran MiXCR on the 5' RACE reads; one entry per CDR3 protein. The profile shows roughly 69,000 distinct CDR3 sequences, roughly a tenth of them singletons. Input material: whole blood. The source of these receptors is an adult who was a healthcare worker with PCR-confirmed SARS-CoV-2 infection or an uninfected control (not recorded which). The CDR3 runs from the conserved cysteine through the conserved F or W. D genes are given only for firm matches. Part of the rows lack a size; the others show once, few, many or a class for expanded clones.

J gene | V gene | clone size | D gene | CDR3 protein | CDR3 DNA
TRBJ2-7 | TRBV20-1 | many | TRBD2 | CSARDPSASGSYEQYF | TGCAGTGCTAGAGACCCCTCCGCTAGCGGGAGCTACGAGCAGTACTTC
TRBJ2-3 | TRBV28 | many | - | CASSLLGLPRTDTQYF | TGTGCCAGCAGTTTACTCGGCCTACCCCGCACAGATACGCAGTATTTT
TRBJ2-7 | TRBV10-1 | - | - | CASSESIRGDYEQYF | TGCGCCAGCAGTGAGTCGATCAGGGGGGATTACGAGCAGTACTTC
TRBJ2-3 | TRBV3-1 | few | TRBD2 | CASSQPSPGGADTQYF | TGTGCCAGCAGCCAACCCTCGCCGGGAGGAGCAGATACGCAGTATTTT
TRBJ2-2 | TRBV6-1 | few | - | CASSDKGMAATGELFF | TGTGCCAGCAGTGATAAAGGGATGGCGGCCACCGGGGAGCTGTTTTTT
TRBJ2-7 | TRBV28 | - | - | CASSHRGYYEQYF | TGTGCCAGCAGTCACCGGGGTTACTACGAGCAGTACTTC
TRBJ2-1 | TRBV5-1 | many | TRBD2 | CASSLRTSGMGNEQFF | TGCGCCAGCAGCTTAAGGACTAGCGGGATGGGCAATGAGCAGTTCTTC
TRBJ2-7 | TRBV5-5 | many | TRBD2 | CASSLGGDEQYF | TGTGCCAGCAGTCTGGGAGGGGACGAGCAGTACTTC
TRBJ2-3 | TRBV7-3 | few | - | CASSTVGGSDTQYF | TGTGCCAGCAGCACCGTAGGAGGATCCGATACGCAGTATTTT
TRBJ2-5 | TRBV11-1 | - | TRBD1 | CASSLALRQGAETQYF | TGTGCCAGCAGCTTAGCGCTCCGACAGGGGGCGGAGACCCAGTACTTC
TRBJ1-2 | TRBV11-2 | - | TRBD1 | CASSLGDRDFSGYTF | TGTGCCAGCAGCTTAGGCGACAGGGATTTTTCAGGCTACACCTTC
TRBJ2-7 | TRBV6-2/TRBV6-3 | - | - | CASSYSGVDEQYF | TGTGCCAGCAGTTACTCGGGGGTGGACGAGCAGTACTTC
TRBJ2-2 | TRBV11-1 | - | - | CASSSLYPTADTGELFF | TGTGCCAGCAGCTCCCTTTACCCGACTGCGGACACCGGGGAGCTGTTTTTT
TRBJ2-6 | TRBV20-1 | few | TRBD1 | CSAIRPGTGSSGANVLTF | TGCAGTGCTATCCGGCCCGGGACAGGGTCCTCTGGGGCCAACGTCCTGACTTTC
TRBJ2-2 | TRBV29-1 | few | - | CSVAQGNTGELFF | TGCAGCGTTGCGCAGGGGAACACCGGGGAGCTGTTTTTT
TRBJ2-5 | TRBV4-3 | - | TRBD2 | CASSQGLAGGAETQYF | TGCGCCAGCAGCCAGGGACTAGCGGGAGGGGCAGAGACCCAGTACTTC
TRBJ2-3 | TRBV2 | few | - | CASSLDGTSTDTQYF | TGTGCCAGCAGTTTGGACGGTACTAGCACAGATACGCAGTATTTT